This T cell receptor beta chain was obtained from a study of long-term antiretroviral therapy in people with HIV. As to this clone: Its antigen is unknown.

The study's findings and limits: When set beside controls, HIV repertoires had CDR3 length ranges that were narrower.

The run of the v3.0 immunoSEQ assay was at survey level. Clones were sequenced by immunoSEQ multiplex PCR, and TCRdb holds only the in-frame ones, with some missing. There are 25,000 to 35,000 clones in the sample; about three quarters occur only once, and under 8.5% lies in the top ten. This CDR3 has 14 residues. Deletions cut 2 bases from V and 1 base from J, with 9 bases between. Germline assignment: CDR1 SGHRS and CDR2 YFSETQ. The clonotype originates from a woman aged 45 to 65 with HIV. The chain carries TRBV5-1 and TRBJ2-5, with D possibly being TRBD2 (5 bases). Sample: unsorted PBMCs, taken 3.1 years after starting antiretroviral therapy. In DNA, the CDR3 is TGCGCCAGCAGCTTCCTAGCCATCCAAGAGACCCAGTACTTC. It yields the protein CASSFLAIQETQYF.